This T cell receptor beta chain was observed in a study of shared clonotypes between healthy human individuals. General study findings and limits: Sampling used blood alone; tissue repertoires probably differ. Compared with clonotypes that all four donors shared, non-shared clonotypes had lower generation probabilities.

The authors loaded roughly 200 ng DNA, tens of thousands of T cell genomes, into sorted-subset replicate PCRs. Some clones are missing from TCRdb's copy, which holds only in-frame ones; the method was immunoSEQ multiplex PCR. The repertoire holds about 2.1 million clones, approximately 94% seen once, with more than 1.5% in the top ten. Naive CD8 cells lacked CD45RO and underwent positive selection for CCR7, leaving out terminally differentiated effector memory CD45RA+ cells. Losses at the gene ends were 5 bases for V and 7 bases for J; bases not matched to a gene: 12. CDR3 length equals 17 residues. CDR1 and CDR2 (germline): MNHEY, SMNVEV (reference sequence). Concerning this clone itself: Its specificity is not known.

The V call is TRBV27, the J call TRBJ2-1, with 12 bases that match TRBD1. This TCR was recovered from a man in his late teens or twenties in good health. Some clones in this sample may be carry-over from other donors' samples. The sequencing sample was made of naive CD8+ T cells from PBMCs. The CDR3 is CASSPYAGTGGWNEQFF. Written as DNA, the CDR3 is TGTGCCAGCAGTCCATACGCCGGGACAGGGGGCTGGAATGAGCAGTTCTTC.